Included here is one T cell receptor beta chain sequence, with context. What it binds is not known. The entry originates in a study of monozygotic twins with inflammatory bowel disease. Study-wide results and caveats: Among twins, concordant and discordant pairs did not differ in repertoire similarity, possibly from limited power. Distinction of different T cell subtypes was not possible.

The CDR3 is 14 amino acids. Germline V gene data show CDR1 as LNHDA and CDR2 as SQIVND (reference sequence). TCRalpha and TCRbeta cDNA went through nested PCRs of roughly 16 and 10 cycles, two in total. One entry per CDR3 protein, without DNA, is what TCRdb gives after re-calling the 5' RACE reads. The sample holds around 410,000 distinct CDR3 sequences. The sequencing sample was made of blood. The chain is built from TRBV19 and TRBJ2-1; TCRdb calls TRBD2, which cannot be checked without DNA. The sequence was collected from a human donor with ulcerative colitis or Crohn's disease, or a healthy co-twin of an affected twin (not recorded which). The CDR3 region is CASSTGLAGDEQFF. Based on the CDR3 plus reference TRBV19 and TRBJ2-1, the full variable domain is DGGITQSPKYLFRKEGQNVTLSCEQNLNHDAMYWYRQDPGQGLRLIYYSQIVNDFQKGDIAEGYSVSREKKESFPLTVTSAQKNPTAFYLCASSTGLAGDEQFFGPGTRLTVL.